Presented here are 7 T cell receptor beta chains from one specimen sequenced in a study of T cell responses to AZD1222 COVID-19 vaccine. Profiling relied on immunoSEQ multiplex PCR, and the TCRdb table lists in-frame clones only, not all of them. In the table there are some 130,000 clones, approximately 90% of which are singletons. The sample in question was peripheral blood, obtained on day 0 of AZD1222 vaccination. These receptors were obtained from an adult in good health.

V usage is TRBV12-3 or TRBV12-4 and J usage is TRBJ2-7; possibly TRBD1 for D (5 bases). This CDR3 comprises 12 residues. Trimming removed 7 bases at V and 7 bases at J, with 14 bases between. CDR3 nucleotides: TGTGCCAGCACCATGACAGCGCGGGAGCAGTACTTC. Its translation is CASTMTAREQYF.

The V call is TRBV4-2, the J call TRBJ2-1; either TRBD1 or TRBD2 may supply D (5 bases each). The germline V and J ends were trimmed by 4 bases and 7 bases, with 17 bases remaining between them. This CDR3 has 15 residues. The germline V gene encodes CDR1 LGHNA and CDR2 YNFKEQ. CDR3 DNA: TGTGCCAGCAGCCGGGCTGGGGGAGTTAGAAATGAGCAGTTCTTC. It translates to CASSRAGGVRNEQFF.

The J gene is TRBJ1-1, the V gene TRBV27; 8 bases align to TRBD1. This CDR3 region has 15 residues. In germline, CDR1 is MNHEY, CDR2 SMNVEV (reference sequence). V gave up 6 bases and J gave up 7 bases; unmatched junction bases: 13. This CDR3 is CASRPGTGGFGEAFF. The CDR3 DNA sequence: TGTGCCAGCAGGCCCGGGACAGGTGGTTTTGGTGAAGCTTTCTTT.

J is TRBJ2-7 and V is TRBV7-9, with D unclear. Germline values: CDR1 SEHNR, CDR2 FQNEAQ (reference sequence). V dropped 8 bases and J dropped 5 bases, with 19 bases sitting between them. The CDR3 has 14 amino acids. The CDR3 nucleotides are TGTGCCAGCCGTCCCGTGGCAAACTACCACGAGCAGTACTTC. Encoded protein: CASRPVANYHEQYF.

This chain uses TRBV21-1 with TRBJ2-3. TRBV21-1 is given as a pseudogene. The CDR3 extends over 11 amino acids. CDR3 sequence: CATAKGDTQYF. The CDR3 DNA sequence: TGTGCCACAGCGAAGGGAGATACGCAGTATTTT.

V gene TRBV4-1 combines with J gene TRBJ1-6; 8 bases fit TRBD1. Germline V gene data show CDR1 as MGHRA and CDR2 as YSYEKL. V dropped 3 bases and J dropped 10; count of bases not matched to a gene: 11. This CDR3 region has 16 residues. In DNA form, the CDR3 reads TGCGCCAGCAGCCATAAAGGAGGGACAGGAGGATCACCCCTCCACTTT. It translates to CASSHKGGTGGSPLHF.

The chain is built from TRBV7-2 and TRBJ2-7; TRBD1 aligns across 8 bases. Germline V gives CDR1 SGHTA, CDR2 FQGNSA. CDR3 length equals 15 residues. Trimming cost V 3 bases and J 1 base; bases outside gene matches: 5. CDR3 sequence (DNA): TGTGCCAGCAGCTTGAGGACAGGGTCATCCTACGAGCAGTACTTC. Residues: CASSLRTGSSYEQYF. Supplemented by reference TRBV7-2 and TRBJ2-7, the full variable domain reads GAGVSQSPSNKVTEKGKDVELRCDPISGHTALYWYRQSLGQGLEFLIYFQGNSAPDKSGLPSDRFSAERTGGSVSTLTIQRTQQEDSAVYLCASSLRTGSSYEQYFGPGTRLTVT.